This TCR beta chain was found in a study of T-cell memory formation after mild COVID-19. The CDR3 spans 16 residues. TCRdb passed the 5' RACE reads through MiXCR, listing each CDR3 protein once. The sample carries about 560,000 distinct CDR3 sequences, roughly a fifth recorded once. Specimen: PBMCs or a T cell subset sorted from them (not recorded which). The sequence was collected from an adult woman who had mild COVID-19 (a few samples of this study predate the infection). Cell type and time point are not known. The rearrangement links TRBV21-1 to TRBJ2-3; the table names TRBD1, a call not compared with the DNA. TRBV21-1 is labeled a pseudogene. In DNA form, the CDR3 reads TGTGCCAGCAGCAACCCGGACAGTGGGGATGAGCATACGCAGTATTTT. It yields the protein CASSNPDSGDEHTQYF.